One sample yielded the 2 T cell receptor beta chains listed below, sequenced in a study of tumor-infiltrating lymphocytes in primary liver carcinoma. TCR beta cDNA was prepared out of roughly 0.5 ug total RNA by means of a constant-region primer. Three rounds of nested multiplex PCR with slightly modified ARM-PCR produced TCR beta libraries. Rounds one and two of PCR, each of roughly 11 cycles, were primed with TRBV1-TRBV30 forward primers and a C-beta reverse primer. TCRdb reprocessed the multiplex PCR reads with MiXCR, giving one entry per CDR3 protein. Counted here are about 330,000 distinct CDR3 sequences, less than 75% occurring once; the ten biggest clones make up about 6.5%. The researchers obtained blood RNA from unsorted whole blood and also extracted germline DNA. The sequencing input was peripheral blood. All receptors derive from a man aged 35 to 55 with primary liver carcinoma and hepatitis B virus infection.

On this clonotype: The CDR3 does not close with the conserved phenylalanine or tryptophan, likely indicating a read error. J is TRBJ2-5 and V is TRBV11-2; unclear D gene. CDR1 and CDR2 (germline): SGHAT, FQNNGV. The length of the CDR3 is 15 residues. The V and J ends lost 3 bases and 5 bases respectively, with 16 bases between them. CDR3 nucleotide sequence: TGTGCCAGCAGCTTGATGGGTGGGGTAGAGGAGACCCAGTACTCC. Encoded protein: CASSLMGGVEETQYS.

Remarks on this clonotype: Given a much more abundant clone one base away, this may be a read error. CDR3 in amino acids: CASNREGHTGELFF. CDR3 DNA sequence: TGTGCCAGCAACCGGGAGGGACACACCGGGGAGCTGTTTTTT. The chain recombines TRBV6-1 with TRBJ2-2; 8 positions match TRBD2. V was pared by 7 bases and J by 3 bases, with 4 bases of the junction left unmatched. Germline loops: CDR1 MNHNS, CDR2 SASEGT. The CDR3 sequence is 14 residues long.